This entry concerns a single TCR beta chain. Its target is not known. Clones were read by immunoSEQ multiplex PCR, and TCRdb kept only the in-frame ones, dropping some. This table holds about 380,000 clones, about 96% found once. This sample was taken from a study of shared clonotypes between healthy human individuals. Study-wide results and limits: Clonotypes shared by all four sorted-subset donors had higher generation probabilities than non-shared clonotypes.

CDR1 SGDLS and CDR2 YYNGEE come from the germline V gene. CDR3 size: 19 residues. The V segment lost 4 bases and the J segment 4 bases; nucleotides outside the gene matches: 14. Material: memory CD8+ T cells sorted from blood. Subset reported: CD45RO+ cells pooled with CCR7-negative TemRA cells. The rearrangement joins TRBV9 to TRBJ2-3, with 14 nucleotides matching TRBD2. The receptor comes from a man aged 30 to 39 in good health. Here the CDR3 reads CASSLYPGLAGDRADTQYF. The CDR3 nucleotides read TGTGCCAGCAGCCTTTATCCGGGACTAGCGGGAGATAGAGCAGATACGCAGTATTTT.